This note documents a single T cell receptor beta chain sequence. Produced via immunoSEQ multiplex PCR; TCRdb's table is partial and in-frame only. This table has about 39,000 clones, approximately 85% appearing once. The germline CDR1 and CDR2 sequences are SGHRS and YFSETQ. Losses at the gene ends were 4 bases for V and 5 bases for J; bases not matched to a gene: 8. The CDR3 is 15 amino acids. This sample is drawn from a study of blood T cell repertoires in COVID-19. V gene TRBV5-1 combines with J gene TRBJ2-1; 8 bases are shared with TRBD2. This sequence originates from a human donor in a cohort sampled during active COVID-19. Sequenced: peripheral blood. The CDR3 nucleotides are TGCGCCAGCAGCCTCAACGGACTAGCAAACAATGAGCAGTTCTTC. Protein product: CASSLNGLANNEQFF.